The next 13 T cell receptor beta chains were all read from a single sample in a study of blood T cell repertoires in COVID-19. Using immunoSEQ multiplex PCR, the repertoire was profiled, and TCRdb retains in-frame clones only, with some absent. The sample holds around 200,000 clones, about 86% seen once. Sequenced sample: PBMCs or T cells enriched from blood (not recorded which). These receptors were taken from a woman aged 25 to 39 who had been exposed to COVID-19.

This chain connects TRBV28 to TRBJ2-7, with TRBD1 identical over 7 bases. J lost 2 bases, V lost 7 bases, and 8 bases had no gene match. Germline loops: CDR1 MDHEN, CDR2 SYDVKM. The CDR3 spans 14 residues. The CDR3 DNA follows: TGTGCCAGCAACTCAGACAGGGCTACCTACGAGCAGTACTTC. Protein sequence: CASNSDRATYEQYF.

V usage is TRBV7-2 and J usage is TRBJ2-5; D uncertain. This CDR3 spans 12 amino acids. Germline-derived CDR1 and CDR2 are SGHTA and FQGNSA. The V end was cut by 3 bases, the J end by 2 bases, with 4 bases between. The CDR3 reads CASSFPQETQYF. CDR3 nucleotide sequence: TGTGCCAGCAGCTTCCCTCAAGAGACCCAGTACTTC.

J is TRBJ2-7 and V is TRBV27; 8 nucleotides align to TRBD1. The germline gives CDR1 MNHEY, CDR2 SMNVEV (reference sequence). V shed 7 bases and J 5 bases; nucleotides not matched to a gene: 10. This CDR3 is built from 14 residues. The CDR3 loop reads CASTKTGGADEQYF. The CDR3 bases are TGTGCCAGCACCAAAACAGGGGGAGCGGACGAGCAGTACTTC.

This clone has just a few counts. V gene TRBV5-1 combines with J gene TRBJ1-5; the D gene is possibly TRBD1 (5 bases). The CDR3 spans 17 residues. V was trimmed by 0 bases and J by 1 base, leaving 14 bases between them. Germline-derived CDR1 and CDR2 are SGHRS and YFSETQ. CDR3 nucleotide sequence: TGCGCCAGCAGCTTGGGGGACGGGAGGACGAGCAATCAGCCCCAGCATTTT. As protein: CASSLGDGRTSNQPQHF.

This clone is labeled medium-sized (0.01 to 0.1%). The CDR3 DNA sequence: TGTGCCAGCAGCCCCCCGACAGGGGGCGCCTACAATGAGCAGTTCTTC. As protein: CASSPPTGGAYNEQFF. V and J are TRBV5-5 and TRBJ2-1; 10 positions match TRBD1. Germline V lookup: CDR1 SGHKS, CDR2 YYEKEE (reference sequence). Trimming at V came to 4 bases and at J to 2 bases, leaving 6 bases not matched to a gene. The CDR3 totals 16 residues.

The chain combines TRBV10-3 with TRBJ1-2; TRBD1 agrees at 9 bases. Germline-derived CDR1 and CDR2 are ENHRY and SYGVKD. With 4 bases clipped from V and 7 bases from J, the junction kept 4 bases outside the gene matches. The CDR3 spans 13 residues. This CDR3 reads CAISGDRDGGYTF. In DNA, the CDR3 is TGTGCCATCAGTGGGGACAGGGACGGTGGCTACACCTTC.

In its sample, this clone was seen once. The CDR3 DNA reads as TGCGCCAGCAGCTTGGCCGATTGGACAGGGGACGGCGAGCAGTACTTC. This gives the protein CASSLADWTGDGEQYF. The genes are TRBV5-1 and TRBJ2-7, with 9 bases lining up with TRBD1. The germline V gene has CDR1 SGHRS and CDR2 YFSETQ. Trimming took 0 bases from V and 6 from J; bases not matched to a gene: 10. The CDR3 spans 16 residues.

The V gene is TRBV5-6, the J gene TRBJ2-7, with D possibly being TRBD1 (5 bases). The ends were cut back, 4 bases at V and 6 bases at J, with 17 bases in the middle. The CDR3 totals 14 residues. The V gene's germline CDR1 is SGHDT and CDR2 YYEEEE. This CDR3 reads CASSIGHLVGEQYF. The CDR3 region has the DNA TGTGCCAGCAGCATAGGACACCTCGTTGGCGAGCAGTACTTC.

CDR3 coding DNA: TGTGCCAGCAGCCCAGACGGAGGTTCCTACGAGCAGTACTTC. The encoded protein is CASSPDGGSYEQYF. The rearrangement uses TRBV3-1 (or the pseudogene TRBV3-2) and TRBJ2-7, with D perhaps TRBD2 (5 bases). From germline, CDR1 is LGHDT and CDR2 YNNKEL (reference sequence). The CDR3 length is 14 residues. V dropped 4 bases and J dropped 1 base, with 11 bases sitting between them.

As DNA, the CDR3 is TGTGCCAGTAGTATCGACACCCTACAGGGGAGAGGGCCCATCGAAAAACTGTTTTTT. This encodes CASSIDTLQGRGPIEKLFF. The chain combines TRBV19 with TRBJ1-4; 7 bases match TRBD1. This CDR3 comprises 19 residues. In germline, CDR1 is LNHDA, CDR2 SQIVND (reference sequence). Trimming took 3 bases from V and 8 from J; bases not matched to a gene: 21.

V and J are TRBV24-1 and TRBJ2-3; TRBD2 agrees at 11 bases. Germline CDR1 reads KGHDR; CDR2 reads SFDVKD. The CDR3 extends over 19 amino acids. The V and J ends lost 4 bases and 0 bases, in that order; junction bases with no gene match: 11. CDR3 amino acids: CATSDPKTSGASSTDTQYF. The CDR3 coding sequence is TGTGCCACCAGTGACCCGAAGACTAGCGGGGCCTCTAGCACAGATACGCAGTATTTT.

The genes are TRBV5-1 and TRBJ1-4; 9 bases are shared with TRBD1. The J segment lost 5 bases and the V segment lost 2 bases, leaving 7 bases of the junction unmatched. CDR1 and CDR2 from the germline V gene are SGHRS and YFSETQ. The length of the CDR3 is 16 residues. The CDR3 DNA is TGCGCCAGCAGCTTTGGGACAGGGTCACTGAATGAAAAACTGTTTTTT. This codes for CASSFGTGSLNEKLFF. Full variable domain (missing parts from reference TRBV5-1 and TRBJ1-4): KAGVTQTPRYLIKTRGQQVTLSCSPISGHRSVSWYQQTPGQGLQFLFEYFSETQRNKGNFPGRFSGRQFSNSRSEMNVSTLELGDSALYLCASSFGTGSLNEKLFFGSGTQLSVL.

The V gene is TRBV7-2, the J gene TRBJ1-2; TRBD1 matches 9 bases. J was trimmed by 4 bases and V by 4 bases; bases with no gene match: 1. The length of the CDR3 is 13 residues. Germline V gene sequence: CDR1 SGHTA, CDR2 FQGNSA. CDR3 nucleotide sequence: TGTGCCAGCAGCTCGGGACAGGGCTATGGCTACACCTTC. Translating gives CASSSGQGYGYTF.